There are many counts of the clone carrying this TCR beta chain. Antigen: not known. This sample was included in a study of T-cell reconstitution after alpha-beta-depleted transplantation in children. Study-wide points: Expanded graft clones, several hundred of them, were reportedly the source of alpha-beta T cells about two months after transplant.

Unique molecular identifiers were built into the TCRbeta library. TCRdb reanalysed the PCR reads using MiXCR and keeps one entry per CDR3 protein. The sample contains approximately 250,000 distinct CDR3 sequences, about 25% of which appear only once. The source was PBMCs, collected before TCRalphabeta/CD19-depleted stem cell transplant. The TCR was taken from a girl aged 2-10 years with Fanconi anemia, due to receive a stem cell transplant.

CDR3 coding DNA: TGTGCCATCAGTGAGTGGCGGGCTGACACAGATACGCAGTATTTT. Its protein is CAISEWRADTDTQYF. The chain has TRBV10-3 and TRBJ2-3; tentative D call: TRBD2 (5 bases). V was pared by 1 base and J by 2 bases, with 10 bases between. The length of the CDR3 is 15 residues. Germline V gene lookup returns CDR1 ENHRY and CDR2 SYGVKD.